The next 5 T cell receptor beta chains were all read from a single sample in a study of beta chain features in type 1 diabetes. As every portion of the isolated RNA was reverse transcribed, the sequencing read expressed TCRB transcripts. Some clones are missing from TCRdb's copy, which holds only in-frame ones; the method was immunoSEQ multiplex PCR. The table includes about 290,000 clones, roughly 8% detected once. The material sequenced was central memory CD4+ T cells from blood. These receptors originate from a woman younger than 30 in good health.

Only a few counts were recorded for this clone. The chain carries TRBV18 and TRBJ2-5, with 7 bases that match TRBD1. The CDR3 loop spans 15 amino acids. CDR1 and CDR2 from the germline V gene are KGHSH and LQKENI. V shed 6 bases and J 3 bases; nucleotides not matched to a gene: 10. The CDR3 protein is CASSSEPGQKETQYF. The CDR3 coding sequence is TGTGCCAGCTCCAGCGAACCGGGACAGAAAGAGACCCAGTACTTC.

V is TRBV6-5 and J is TRBJ2-1, with D perhaps TRBD1 (5 bases). The CDR3 runs 15 residues. Germline assignment: CDR1 MNHEY and CDR2 SVGAGI. Trimming stripped 7 bases from V and 2 bases from J, with 15 bases between. This CDR3 reads CASTQGRWAYNEQFF. DNA of the CDR3: TGTGCCAGCACCCAGGGTAGGTGGGCCTACAATGAGCAGTTCTTC.

This clone was picked up a small number of times. The V call is TRBV7-9, the J call TRBJ1-3; no definite D call. Trimming removed 6 bases from V and 1 base from J, with 7 bases in between. The CDR3 has 13 amino acids. Germline V gene sequence: CDR1 SEHNR, CDR2 FQNEAQ (reference sequence). The CDR3 DNA sequence: TGTGCCAGCAGGGTCTTGTCTGGAAACACCATATATTTT. Translation gives CASRVLSGNTIYF.

The sample holds a few counts of this clone. The chain joins TRBV7-2 to TRBJ2-2; a weak D match, TRBD2 (5 bases). The germline V and J ends were trimmed by 2 bases and 0 bases, with 10 bases remaining between them. Germline loops: CDR1 SGHTA, CDR2 FQGNSA. CDR3 length: 16 amino acids. The CDR3 sequence: CASSLIPLANTGELFF. In nucleotides, the CDR3 is TGTGCCAGCAGCTTAATCCCACTAGCGAACACCGGGGAGCTGTTTTTT.

This clone was detected a few times. The chain recombines TRBV7-2 with TRBJ2-3; TRBD2 agrees at 15 bases. Germline V gene data show CDR1 as SGHTA and CDR2 as FQGNSA. This CDR3 contains 20 residues. J lost 4 bases, V lost 0 bases, and 11 bases had no gene match. DNA for the CDR3: TGTGCCAGCAGCTTAGCGGGCGTGAGGAGGACTAGCGGGAGGGCAGATACGCAGTATTTT. The encoded protein is CASSLAGVRRTSGRADTQYF.